Listed below are T cell receptor beta chains from one sample, sequenced in a study of cytomegalovirus exposure and HLA in healthy donors. The assay was immunoSEQ multiplex PCR, and TCRdb's table has in-frame clones only and misses some. The sample holds roughly 150,000 clones. Specimen: PBMCs. Receptors were obtained from a woman between 50 and 59 years old in good health and CMV-seronegative. Each CDR3 is given with its conserved first and last residue.

V gene	J gene	CDR3 protein
TRBV6-5	TRBJ2-5	CASTMTAGIQETQYF
TRBV4-2	TRBJ2-1	CASTPTSGAYNEQFF
TRBV30	TRBJ2-4	CAWTSGLSKNIQYF
TRBV4-2	-	CASSQNPGGPGEQYF
TRBV4-2	TRBJ1-1	CASSQDFAGLTTEAFF
TRBV6-6	TRBJ2-7	CASSYSGQGPHEQYF
TRBV2	TRBJ1-5	CASSPPGNQPQHF
TRBV6-1	TRBJ1-6	CASSSRGQNSPLHF
TRBV6-5	TRBJ2-3	CASRMTGLTDTQYF
TRBV5-8	TRBJ2-3	CASSLSIGGSTDTQYF
TRBV4-2	TRBJ2-2	CASSPRQGSNTGELFF
TRBV19	TRBJ1-5	CASSIDASGWPQHF
TRBV5-1	TRBJ2-2	CASSYLAGGTGELFF
TRBV6-5	TRBJ1-1	CASSYSWTGDTEAFF